The entry that follows covers one T cell receptor (beta chain) sequence. What antigen it recognizes has not been identified. No qualities accompany the bases; no much larger clone lies one base away. The source of the sample is a study of cytomegalovirus exposure and HLA in healthy donors listed by TCRdb under 2017. Turning to the overall study: According to an earlier analysis of 587 of the donors, about 190 million T cells yielded 100 million or so unique TCR beta sequences and approximately 280 Gb of sequence data. About 330 gigabases of sequencing data and around 80 million unique TCR sequences made up an early release that covered 500 to 650 HLA-typed donors. Of the roughly 430 genotyped donors, approximately 83% fell in the genetic ancestry cluster associated with self-reported Caucasian donors. The study aimed to test whether signatures of past pathogen exposure could be identified by cataloging public T cell receptors. The T cell repertoires of some 700 subjects were profiled by immunosequencing and related to cytomegalovirus serostatus. A separate validation cohort of over 95 different subjects was used in addition to the approximately 670-subject first cohort. To predict cytomegalovirus infection status, the study brought together high-throughput TCR immunosequencing, statistical association of individual TCRs with disease status, and machine learning. In a later analysis, previously published TCR beta repertoires from 550 to 750 donors were re-analyzed and high-resolution HLA genotyping was added so that TCR occurrence patterns could be studied. The later analysis used no new phenotypic data to find candidate immune exposures, relying instead on TCR beta sequences and their occurrence across donors. An earlier analysis of 500 to 750 of the donors applied high-throughput TCR beta sequencing to assess whether each TCR beta V gene segment acted as functional or pseudogenic. Donor age, sex, ethnicity and CMV serostatus were compiled alongside the repertoire data. A later genetic analysis took genome-wide SNP genotypes for about three fifths of the 666 donors and used that subset as a discovery cohort. All discovery cohort repertoires had been generated using a single sequencing platform. Both class I and class II loci were covered by HLA typing, at four-digit resolution. Typing coverage varied by locus: roughly 620-640 donors for A, B, C, DRB1 and DQB1; approximately 560 for DQA1; nearly 610 for DPA1; 450 to 480 for DPB1. Because of strong linkage in the cohort, a handful of DR-DQ haplotypes were treated as single units for association and clustering. Among about 400 genotyped donors of the cohort, an average of around 240,000 unique TCR beta nucleotide sequences was sequenced per donor, of which roughly 17% were non-productive. Here is what the overall study found, with its caveats: A later analysis found that TCR association rates varied across HLA loci, with DRB1 alleles showing the most associated TCRs and HLA-C alleles the fewest. In a later genetic analysis, a missense DCLRE1C variant was associated with V-gene and J-gene trimming of TCR beta chains, and the association was replicated in an independent cohort. Compared with the roughly 600-donor mean, donors in an Asian-associated ancestry cluster had fewer N-insertions in productive TCRs, according to a later genetic analysis. In both the original and validation cohorts, the classifier was reported to diagnose cytomegalovirus status with high specificity and sensitivity. Because counts were too low, about 18 rarely observed V segments, including chromosome 9 orphons, were left out of the earlier analysis of some 600 of the donors. Most CMV-associated TCR beta chains appeared to be HLA-restricted in a later analysis, and the HLA associations seemed to be driven largely by CMV exposure. Immune exposure information for the cohort was limited to CMV serostatus. Correlated functional status among segregating V segments might reflect linkage disequilibrium, but an unknown experimental factor could not be ruled out. When HLA alleles, especially DR and DQ, strongly co-occurred, attributing TCR associations to individual alleles was difficult. A cluster of highly shared sequence variants was judged likely to represent a technical artifact of the sequencing pipeline. According to a later analysis, parvovirus B19, influenza, CMV and Epstein-Barr virus appeared linked to several top co-occurrence clusters. Roughly uniform sequencing depth across donors was assumed in presence/absence analyses, although this assumption may not hold. Most TCR sequences were observed very rarely across donors, whereas some public TCRs were present in many individuals. The authors suggested that the approach could potentially be extended to other disease states and immunological phenotypes. Some IMGT-functional V segments, including TRBV6-2 and TRBV6-3, could not be told apart with the 87-base-pair reads, so those segments were excluded. The cohort was sequenced for TCR beta chains only, and without alpha or paired-chain data the features that could be detected were limited. In a later analysis, over 15,000 TCR beta sequences were associated with specific HLA alleles at a false discovery rate of 0.05. A further reported finding was that TCR beta sequences accurately predicted the HLA-A and HLA-B alleles for most subjects in the first cohort. HLA typing was unavailable for some donors at each locus, so association tests used only the typed subset. In vitro tests confirmed that a few of the cytomegalovirus-associated TCR beta chains recognize cytomegalovirus antigens. Compared with equally common non-associated chains, HLA-associated TCR beta chains in a later analysis were more clonally expanded and had lower generation probabilities. The study gave a list of over 150 TCR beta chains associated with cytomegalovirus. An earlier analysis of approximately 500 of the donors showed that most TCR beta V segments appeared in productive rearrangements either about 87% or about 30% of the time, which broadly matched IMGT annotations.

Reading the germline V gene (reference sequence) gives CDR1 LNHNV and CDR2 YYDKDF. Inclusive of the bounding cysteine and phenylalanine, the CDR3 is 17 residues long. Here the CDR3 DNA is all that survives: 51 bases in frame from base 1. Unmatched junction bases come to 13, with V trimmed by 3 bases and J by 4 bases. The cohort consisted of fewer than 700 healthy bone marrow donors. At the time of sampling, all cohort members were nominally healthy, though unrecorded immune exposures were likely present. The donor tested CMV seronegative, placing the donor among the approximately 400 seronegative members of the cohort. A peripheral blood sample was provided by each donor, and peripheral blood mononuclear cells were used for TCR beta sequencing. The Qiagen DNeasy Blood Extraction Kit was used to extract genomic DNA from the blood cell samples. The method behind the library was the immunoSEQ multiplex PCR assay. A mixture of 60 forward primers for TCR Vbeta segments and 13 reverse primers for TCR Jbeta segments was used in the multiplex PCR. The CDR3 region of rearranged TCR beta genes was amplified from genomic DNA with a multiplex PCR assay. Amplified TCR beta libraries were sequenced as 87-base-pair reads on the Illumina HiSeq System. The authors' analysis ran thus. In a later analysis, roughly 80 million unique TCR beta chains were counted across the 650 to 750 repertoires, and roughly 11 million of these chains were shared by at least two donors. Raw reads were error-corrected and collapsed into unique sequences by a nearest-neighbor algorithm in which closely related sequences were merged to remove PCR and sequencing errors. Alignment of CDR3 sequences to IMGT reference sequences was used to assign V, D and J gene segments. For a sequence to be retained, at least a six-nucleotide match to both a V gene segment and a J gene segment was required. Rearrangements were called productive when the CDR3 lacked stop codons and stayed in frame with V and J; all others were non-productive. CDR3 was defined according to IMGT convention as the region running from the second conserved V-encoded cysteine to the conserved J-encoded phenylalanine. The earlier analysis of about 500 of the donors excluded sequences that lacked an unambiguous match to a single V gene segment. In an earlier analysis of several hundred of the donors, V segments were called functional above 56.7% productive rearrangements and were called segregating when the between-donor standard deviation exceeded 5%. A statistical classification framework was built to diagnose cytomegalovirus status from the catalog of TCR beta chain sequences. In a later analysis, V and J genes were assigned by comparing TCR nucleotide sequences against IMGT/GENE-DB human TR gene sequences. The TCRdist pipeline was used in a later analysis to assign CDR3 sequences and most-parsimonious VDJ recombination scenarios. In a later analysis, each TCR beta chain was defined by its CDR3 amino acid sequence together with its V-gene family, and reads lacking a unique V-gene family were excluded. To address suspected cross-contamination and a sequencing artifact, a later analysis removed approximately 590 highly shared, low-generation-probability nucleotide sequences. For each public chain, a later analysis derived a clonal expansion index from normalized ranks of inferred template counts within each repertoire. In a later analysis, generation probabilities were computed with a VDJ recombination model fitted to out-of-frame rearrangements, and the resulting probabilities were checked against IGoR. Hypergeometric tests were used in a later analysis to score TCR-TCR, TCR-HLA and TCR-CMV co-occurrence, with a repertoire-size bias correction applied to the TCR pairs. To estimate false discovery rates, a later analysis permuted the HLA or CMV assignments 20 times. In a later analysis, co-occurring TCRs were grouped using DBSCAN, with TCRdist sequence similarity added in when clustering inside HLA-allele-positive subsets. Repertoires with fewer than 30,000 or more than 120,000 public chains, plus five repertoires with anomalous nucleotide sharing, were excluded from co-occurrence clustering. The clones in this table, taken by TCRdb from immuneACCESS, are in-frame only. Not every clone is retained; where verified, under half of the shortfall comes from an unresolved V gene, and the cause of the rest is unknown. V, J and clone size are taken as reported in that table, and D and trimming were inferred from the DNA itself. The sample profile shows approximately 84,000 clones; around 80% of them were found once. The ten largest make up 2% to 2.5% of the sample.

The sample was PBMCs. Rearrangement joined TRBV15 to TRBJ1-1, with 8 middle bases fitting TRBD1. This receptor was obtained from a man aged 35 to 55 in good health and CMV-seronegative. The CDR3 reads CATSSTTQGAPGTEAFF. The nucleotide sequence reads as follows: TGTGCCACCAGCAGTACCACCCAGGGGGCGCCTGGCACTGAAGCTTTCTTT.